Listed here are 26 T cell receptor beta chains from one sample, sequenced in a study of blood T cell repertoires in COVID-19 (dated by TCRdb to the early 2020s). Library construction relied on the immunoSEQ multiplex PCR assay. TCRdb limited this immuneACCESS table to in-frame rearrangements with V and J called. A share of clones is missing; checked studies link under half to unresolved V genes, and the rest is unexplained. The sample table lists about 170,000 clones, around 87% of them with a count of one. The ten largest make up 3.7% of the sample. The material sequenced was peripheral blood. These TCRs come from a young man with active or convalescent COVID-19.

J is TRBJ1-3 and V is TRBV19; 7 nucleotides line up with TRBD1. Trimming cost V 2 bases and J 1 base; bases outside gene matches: 5. The CDR3 runs 16 residues. CDR1 is LNHDA, CDR2 SQIVND, per germline (reference sequence). Here the CDR3 reads CASSIRDSGSGNTIYF. As DNA, the CDR3 is TGTGCCAGTAGTATAAGGGACAGCGGTTCTGGAAACACCATATATTTT.

The rearrangement uses TRBV19 and TRBJ1-5; 9 nucleotides line up with TRBD1. The length of the CDR3 is 17 residues. Losses at the gene ends were 0 bases for V and 5 bases for J; bases not matched to a gene: 8. Germline lookup yields CDR1 LNHDA and CDR2 SQIVND (reference sequence). CDR3 DNA sequence: TGTGCCAGTAGTATAGATACAGGGGGCGCGTTTTATCAGCCCCAGCATTTT. Translation: CASSIDTGGAFYQPQHF. Based on the CDR3 plus reference TRBV19 and TRBJ1-5, the full variable domain is DGGITQSPKYLFRKEGQNVTLSCEQNLNHDAMYWYRQDPGQGLRLIYYSQIVNDFQKGDIAEGYSVSREKKESFPLTVTSAQKNPTAFYLCASSIDTGGAFYQPQHFGDGTRLSIL.

The V and J genes are TRBV24-1 and TRBJ2-1, with D possibly TRBD2 on 5 matching bases. Trimming removed 2 bases from V and 6 bases from J, with 13 bases in between. Germline CDR1 reads KGHDR; CDR2 reads SFDVKD. This CDR3 has 15 residues. Here the CDR3 DNA reads TGTGCCACCAGTGATTCCTGGAGCGGAGGCAATGAGCAGTTCTTC. Protein sequence: CATSDSWSGGNEQFF.

This clone occurred once. The gene calls are TRBV7-2 and TRBJ1-1, with D maybe TRBD1 (6 bases). CDR1 and CDR2 from the germline V gene are SGHTA and FQGNSA. The CDR3 consists of 14 residues. V was trimmed by 3 bases and J by 0 bases, leaving 8 bases between them. This CDR3 reads CASSFTGMNTEAFF. CDR3 coding DNA: TGTGCCAGCAGCTTCACAGGGATGAACACTGAAGCTTTCTTT.

V gene TRBV11-2 combines with J gene TRBJ2-1; 9 nucleotides line up with TRBD2. This CDR3 contains 14 residues. CDR1 SGHAT and CDR2 FQNNGV come from the germline V gene. V shed 5 bases, J shed 5 bases, and the junction held 4 bases outside the gene matches. The chain's CDR3 is CASSRTSADNEQFF. The CDR3 nucleotides read TGTGCCAGCAGCCGGACTAGCGCAGACAATGAGCAGTTCTTC.

This rearrangement joins TRBV30 to TRBJ2-1, with 9 bases identical to TRBD2. The germline V gene encodes CDR1 GTSNPN and CDR2 SVGIG (reference sequence). This CDR3 comprises 17 residues. The J segment lost 3 bases and the V segment lost 5 bases, leaving 14 bases of the junction unmatched. The CDR3 loop reads CAWGRPGLAGDYNEQFF. Here the CDR3 DNA reads TGTGCCTGGGGACGTCCTGGGTTAGCGGGGGACTACAATGAGCAGTTCTTC.

The chain uses TRBV10-3 and TRBJ1-3; D is ambiguous. The V end was cut by 7 bases, the J end by 0 bases, with 10 bases between. This CDR3 region has 14 residues. CDR1 is ENHRY and CDR2 is SYGVKD in the germline V gene. The CDR3 region is CAITPLFSGNTIYF. In DNA, the CDR3 is TGTGCCATCACCCCCCTTTTCTCTGGAAACACCATATATTTT.

This chain connects TRBV14 to TRBJ2-5; unclear D gene. Germline CDR1 SGHDN, CDR2 FVKESK. Deletions cut 4 bases from V and 2 bases from J, with 14 bases between. The CDR3 consists of 15 residues. The CDR3: CASSPISQRQETQYF. In DNA form, the CDR3 reads TGTGCCAGCAGCCCGATTAGCCAGAGACAAGAGACCCAGTACTTC.

V is TRBV4-1 and J is TRBJ1-3; TRBD1 is a possible D gene (5 bases). The V gene's germline CDR1 is MGHRA and CDR2 YSYEKL. With 5 bases removed from V and 7 bases from J, the gap between germline ends came to 18 bases. The CDR3 totals 15 residues. For the CDR3, the DNA is TGCGCCAGCAGCTCAAGCGGGACTAATAGGAACACCATATATTTT. Its protein product is CASSSSGTNRNTIYF.

As to this clone: Other nucleotide sequences in the sample specify the same CDR3. V usage is TRBV12-3 or TRBV12-4 and J usage is TRBJ1-1, with D tentatively TRBD1 (5 bases). Trimming stripped 3 bases from V and 1 base from J, with 6 bases between. The CDR3 length is 13 residues. In DNA, the CDR3 is TGTGCCAGCAGTTTGGGGGGGAACACTGAAGCTTTCTTT. Residues: CASSLGGNTEAFF.

This rearrangement joins TRBV3-1 (or the pseudogene TRBV3-2) to TRBJ1-3; D perhaps matches TRBD1 (5 bases). CDR3 length: 16 amino acids. V was shortened by 1 base and J by 0 bases, with 10 bases between the two germline ends. CDR1 is LGHDT and CDR2 is YNNKEL in the germline V gene (reference sequence). The CDR3 reads CASSQGPGLSGNTIYF. In nucleotides, the CDR3 is TGTGCCAGCAGCCAAGGCCCGGGACTCTCTGGAAACACCATATATTTT.

The rearrangement uses TRBV4-2 and TRBJ2-1, with D maybe TRBD2 (7 bases). Germline lookup yields CDR1 LGHNA and CDR2 YNFKEQ. CDR3 size: 13 residues. Trimming stripped 4 bases from V and 10 bases from J, with 14 bases between. The CDR3 region has the DNA TGTGCCAGCAGCCGTGAGGGGGGGCGGGAGCAGTTCTTC. Translating it yields CASSREGGREQFF.

The rearrangement uses TRBV5-5 and TRBJ2-2, with TRBD1 matching 8 bases. The ends lost 2 bases at V and 7 bases at J; junction bases unmatched: 4. This CDR3 is built from 14 residues. CDR1 is SGHKS, CDR2 YYEKEE, per germline (reference sequence). The chain's CDR3 is CASSFGQGFGELFF. The DNA for the CDR3 is TGTGCCAGCAGCTTCGGACAGGGCTTCGGGGAGCTGTTTTTT.

The chain joins TRBV29-1 to TRBJ2-3; 9 nucleotides align to TRBD2. The CDR3 loop spans 16 amino acids. V gave up 3 bases and J gave up 4 bases; unmatched junction bases: 11. Germline V lookup: CDR1 SQVTM, CDR2 ANQGSEA. Here the CDR3 reads CSVDGLSGSAPDTQYF. The CDR3 coding sequence is TGCAGCGTTGACGGGCTTAGCGGGAGTGCCCCAGATACGCAGTATTTT.

The V call is TRBV2, the J call TRBJ1-4; D is perhaps TRBD1 (5 bases). Trimming cost V 5 bases and J 4 bases, with 14 bases left between them. The CDR3 runs to 15 residues. Germline values: CDR1 SNHLY, CDR2 FYNNEI. The CDR3 nucleotides read TGTGCCAGCAGTCGCGGGACTCTATATAATGAAAAACTGTTTTTT. Amino acids: CASSRGTLYNEKLFF. The whole variable domain, remainder taken from reference TRBV2 and TRBJ1-4, is EPEVTQTPSHQVTQMGQEVILRCVPISNHLYFYWYRQILGQKVEFLVSFYNNEISEKSEIFDDQFSVERPDGSNFTLKIRSTKLEDSAMYFCASSRGTLYNEKLFFGSGTQLSVL.

Here the CDR3 reads CASSGGQGRPLGTEAFF. The CDR3 nucleotides read TGTGCCAGCAGTGGGGGACAGGGAAGACCCTTAGGCACTGAAGCTTTCTTT. The chain has TRBV2 and TRBJ1-1; 9 bases align to TRBD1. The CDR3 totals 17 residues. The V gene end was trimmed by 4 bases and the J gene end by 4 bases; junction bases not matched to a gene: 13. Germline lookup yields CDR1 SNHLY and CDR2 FYNNEI.

The genes are TRBV29-1 and TRBJ2-7, with D possibly being TRBD2 (5 bases). Per the germline V gene, CDR1 is SQVTM and CDR2 is ANQGSEA. Trimming cost V 4 bases and J 0 bases, with 13 bases left between them. This CDR3 is 14 amino acids long. The CDR3 loop reads CSVVEGTSSYEQYF. CDR3 sequence (DNA): TGCAGCGTTGTTGAGGGAACTAGCTCCTACGAGCAGTACTTC.

V gene TRBV7-8 combines with J gene TRBJ1-5; TRBD1 might be the D (5 bases). V was cut by 7 bases and J by 2 bases, with 24 bases left in between. The V gene's germline CDR1 is SGHVS and CDR2 FQNEAQ. This CDR3 is built from 18 residues. The CDR3 nucleotides read TGTGCCAGCATCGAAGGAAAAAGGGGTGGGTTGGGCAATCAGCCCCAGCATTTT. This translates into CASIEGKRGGLGNQPQHF. The full variable domain, completed using reference TRBV7-8 and TRBJ1-5, is GAGVSQSPRYKVAKRGQDVALRCDPISGHVSLFWYQQALGQGPEFLTYFQNEAQLDKSGLPSDRFFAERPEGSVSTLKIQRTQQEDSAVYLCASIEGKRGGLGNQPQHFGDGTRLSIL.

The chain uses TRBV2 and TRBJ1-2; TRBD1 agrees at 7 bases. The J segment lost 5 bases and the V segment lost 6 bases, leaving 12 bases of the junction unmatched. Germline CDR1 SNHLY, CDR2 FYNNEI. This CDR3 region has 15 residues. The CDR3 region has the DNA TGTGCCAGCAGCGCCCATACAGGGGACACATATGGCTACACCTTC. This codes for CASSAHTGDTYGYTF.

This rearrangement joins TRBV7-8 to TRBJ2-1; 14 positions agree with TRBD2. The germline V gene encodes CDR1 SGHVS and CDR2 FQNEAQ. The CDR3 spans 15 residues. Trimming at V came to 5 bases and at J to 9 bases, leaving 6 bases not matched to a gene. The CDR3 spells CASSQGTSGSSEQFF. The CDR3 nucleotides are TGTGCCAGCAGCCAGGGGACTAGCGGGAGTAGTGAGCAGTTCTTC.

About this clone itself: The junction departs from germline at one end; a sequencing error may be responsible. This chain links TRBV18 with TRBJ2-5; 7 bases agree with TRBD2. The germline V gene encodes CDR1 KGHSH and CDR2 LQKENI. CDR3 length: 16 amino acids. This CDR3 is CASSPQGLVSAGTQYF. The CDR3 nucleotides read TGTGCCAGCTCCCCACAAGGACTAGTTTCGGCGGGGACCCAGTACTTC.

The gene calls are TRBV11-2 and TRBJ2-1; D remains ambiguous. Germline CDR1 is SGHAT and CDR2 is FQNNGV. This CDR3 has 16 residues. V was shortened by 1 base and J by 8 bases, with 18 bases between the two germline ends. The CDR3 DNA sequence: TGTGCCAGCAGCTTAGCCCGGCTAGTGGTTATCCATGAGCAGTTCTTC. This gives the protein CASSLARLVVIHEQFF.

A single count supports this clone. The J gene is TRBJ2-6, the V gene TRBV2; TRBD1 is a possible D gene (6 bases). Trimming pared 8 bases from V and 7 bases from J, leaving 12 bases between. CDR1 and CDR2 from the germline V gene are SNHLY and FYNNEI. CDR3 length: 13 residues. CDR3 DNA: TGTGCCAGCGGGACAACGCCCGCCAACGTCCTGACTTTC. Its translation is CASGTTPANVLTF. Combining the CDR3 with reference TRBV2 and TRBJ2-6 gives the whole variable domain EPEVTQTPSHQVTQMGQEVILRCVPISNHLYFYWYRQILGQKVEFLVSFYNNEISEKSEIFDDQFSVERPDGSNFTLKIRSTKLEDSAMYFCASGTTPANVLTFGAGSRLTVL.

The chain employs TRBV30 and TRBJ2-7; 8 positions match TRBD2. Germline lookup yields CDR1 GTSNPN and CDR2 SVGIG (reference sequence). V lost 0 bases to trimming and J lost 4 bases; unmatched junction nucleotides: 2. This CDR3 has 13 residues. This CDR3 reads CAWSVGGRYEQYF. For the CDR3, the DNA is TGTGCCTGGAGTGTCGGCGGGAGGTACGAGCAGTACTTC.

This clone was found a few times. The genes are TRBV28 and TRBJ1-1; 9 bases are a match to TRBD1. The CDR3 covers 14 residues. The germline gives CDR1 MDHEN, CDR2 SYDVKM. V lost 5 bases to trimming and J lost 1 base; unmatched junction nucleotides: 2. Here the CDR3 DNA reads TGTGCCAGCAGTCCGGGACAGGGGAACACTGAAGCTTTCTTT. Its protein is CASSPGQGNTEAFF.

The chain employs TRBV28 and TRBJ2-1; 7 nucleotides match TRBD2. The junction had 11 bases not matched to a gene; V was cut back by 6 bases and J by 0 bases. The CDR3 runs 17 residues. Germline lookup yields CDR1 MDHEN and CDR2 SYDVKM. The CDR3, as DNA: TGTGCCAGCAGGAGAACAGCGGGGTATAGCTCCTACAATGAGCAGTTCTTC. Its protein product is CASRRTAGYSSYNEQFF.